These 29 T cell receptor beta chains originate from one sample sequenced in a study of shared clonotypes between healthy human individuals (dated by TCRdb to 2018 to 2020). The library came from the immunoSEQ multiplex PCR assay. Here the immuneACCESS table is served through TCRdb, limited to in-frame sequences with V and J called. Missing clones are a known gap in these copies; in checked studies unresolved V genes cover under half, and the rest lacks a known reason. For this sample there are some 2.3 million clones; over 90% appear just once. The ten most abundant clones make up 0.39% of the sample. The specimen was naive CD4+ T cells from PBMCs. Explained via the paper, the cell subset or site label denotes: CD45RA+ positively selected. The receptors stem from a man between 18 and 35 years old in good health. Some clones in this sample may be carry-over from other donors' samples.

This clone was seen only once. The chain carries TRBV28 and TRBJ2-4; 7 bases are shared with TRBD2. In germline, CDR1 is MDHEN, CDR2 SYDVKM. The V gene end was trimmed by 8 bases and the J gene end by 2 bases; junction bases not matched to a gene: 12. CDR3 length: 16 amino acids. As DNA, the CDR3 is TGTGCCAGCGGAGGGAGGGCGACAGTCTCCAAAAACATTCAGTACTTC. Its translation: CASGGRATVSKNIQYF.

The chain employs TRBV5-6 and TRBJ2-2; D is perhaps TRBD1 (5 bases). The germline V and J ends were trimmed by 0 bases and 1 base, with 13 bases remaining between them. The CDR3 spans 17 residues. Germline V lookup: CDR1 SGHDT, CDR2 YYEEEE. CDR3 nucleotide sequence: TGTGCCAGCAGCTTGGATCGTTACAGGCGGAACACCGGGGAGCTGTTTTTT. It translates to CASSLDRYRRNTGELFF. The whole variable domain, filled in from reference TRBV5-6 and TRBJ2-2, reads DAGVTQSPTHLIKTRGQQVTLRCSPKSGHDTVSWYQQALGQGPQFIFQYYEEEERQRGNFPDRFSGHQFPNYSSELNVNALLLGDSALYLCASSLDRYRRNTGELFFGEGSRLTVL.

The chain uses TRBV4-3 and TRBJ1-5, with no clear D. Germline CDR1 LGHNA, CDR2 YSLEER. CDR3 size: 13 residues. With 1 base removed from V and 7 bases from J, the gap between germline ends came to 8 bases. The CDR3 region has the DNA TGCGCCAGCAGCCAAGTAGGTCGACAGCCCCAGCATTTT. This sequence encodes CASSQVGRQPQHF.

In the case of this clone: A far more abundant clone sits one base away, making this likely a read error. The V call is TRBV7-3, the J call TRBJ2-5; 9 bases map to TRBD1. Germline loops: CDR1 SGHTA, CDR2 FQGTGA. The ends lost 5 bases at V and 1 base at J; junction bases unmatched: 2. This CDR3 region has 14 residues. DNA for the CDR3: TGTGCCAGCAGCATGGGACAGGGCCAAGAGACCCAGTACTTC. Translating gives CASSMGQGQETQYF.

This clone was observed a single time. The chain recombines TRBV11-1 with TRBJ1-4; 7 bases map to TRBD1. The J segment lost 5 bases and the V segment lost 3 bases, leaving 3 bases of the junction unmatched. The V gene's germline CDR1 is SGHAT and CDR2 FQDESV (reference sequence). The CDR3 extends over 14 amino acids. CDR3 sequence: CASSLGTANEKLFF. In nucleotides, the CDR3 is TGTGCCAGCAGCTTGGGGACAGCAAATGAAAAACTGTTTTTT.

The gene calls are TRBV7-7 and TRBJ2-5, with 8 positions matching TRBD1. Germline lookup yields CDR1 SSHAT and CDR2 FNYEAQ (reference sequence). This CDR3 region has 14 residues. V shed 1 base and J 4 bases; nucleotides not matched to a gene: 2. The CDR3 coding sequence is TGTGCCAGCAGCTTAGACGGACAGGGAGAGACCCAGTACTTC. Amino acid sequence: CASSLDGQGETQYF.

The chain recombines TRBV4-2 with TRBJ2-4, with D possibly being TRBD2 (5 bases). The germline V gene has CDR1 LGHNA and CDR2 YNFKEQ. The CDR3 is made up of 15 amino acids. Trimming removed 5 bases from V and 9 bases from J, with 20 bases in between. DNA of the CDR3: TGTGCCAGCAGCTTGTTCCATACGCCCCGGGGCATTCAGTACTTC. Its protein is CASSLFHTPRGIQYF.

The chain joins TRBV19 to TRBJ1-2; D ambiguous. CDR3 length: 12 amino acids. Looked up from germline, CDR1 is LNHDA and CDR2 is SQIVND (reference sequence). V lost 8 bases and J lost 2, with 9 bases in between. CDR3 in DNA: TGTGCCAGTGAGACGCGGAACTATGGCTACACCTTC. Translation gives CASETRNYGYTF.

CDR3: CASSSAGAAGNEQFF. CDR3 nucleotides: TGTGCCAGCAGTTCTGCCGGGGCCGCGGGGAATGAGCAGTTCTTC. This chain links TRBV28 with TRBJ2-1; D is possibly TRBD2 (6 bases). The CDR3 sequence is 15 residues long. Germline values: CDR1 MDHEN, CDR2 SYDVKM. The V gene lost 4 bases and the J gene lost 7 bases, with 17 bases spanning the gap.

The V gene is TRBV6-6, the J gene TRBJ1-3, with TRBD1 as a possible D gene (6 bases). The germline V gene encodes CDR1 MNHNY and CDR2 SVGAGI (reference sequence). V dropped 6 bases and J dropped 0 bases, with 12 bases sitting between them. The CDR3 is 15 amino acids. The chain's CDR3 is CASRTGTLSGNTIYF. The CDR3 DNA reads as TGTGCCAGCAGAACCGGGACACTCTCTGGAAACACCATATATTTT.

This chain links TRBV6-5 with TRBJ2-7; no definite D call. Trimming stripped 5 bases from V and 0 bases from J, with 8 bases between. The CDR3 extends over 13 amino acids. CDR1 is MNHEY, CDR2 SVGAGI, per germline. CDR3 residues: CASSQESSYEQYF. CDR3 DNA: TGTGCCAGCAGTCAGGAGAGCTCCTACGAGCAGTACTTC.

This clone was detected only once. The sample has other DNA sequences that encode this CDR3 too. The chain is built from TRBV5-1 and TRBJ2-6; TRBD1 matches 7 bases. The CDR3 is made up of 16 amino acids. The germline CDR1 and CDR2 sequences are SGHRS and YFSETQ. V lost 4 bases and J lost 0; bases outside the gene matches: 4. CDR3 residues: CASSLGTASGANVLTF. In nucleotides, the CDR3 is TGCGCCAGCAGCCTCGGGACAGCCTCTGGGGCCAACGTCCTGACTTTC.

This clone has just one count. The chain is built from TRBV2 and TRBJ2-1; D may match TRBD1 or TRBD2 (5 bases each). Trimming left V 1 base short and J 4 bases short, with 11 bases between. Germline-derived CDR1 and CDR2 are SNHLY and FYNNEI. This CDR3 is 15 amino acids long. Here the CDR3 reads CASSEVGTPYNEQFF. In nucleotides, the CDR3 is TGTGCCAGCAGTGAAGTTGGGACCCCATACAATGAGCAGTTCTTC.

The chain employs TRBV5-1 and TRBJ2-1; D is perhaps TRBD1 (6 bases). This CDR3 region has 14 residues. Germline V gene sequence: CDR1 SGHRS, CDR2 YFSETQ. The V gene lost 2 bases and the J gene lost 8 bases, with 14 bases spanning the gap. The CDR3 nucleotides are TGCGCCAGCAGCTTCTCGGCAGGGGTGGATGAGCAGTTCTTC. As protein: CASSFSAGVDEQFF.

V gene TRBV4-3 combines with J gene TRBJ2-3; 8 bases are a match to TRBD2. Unmatched junction bases numbered 4, after V lost 2 bases and J lost 0 bases. The CDR3 extends over 16 amino acids. Looked up from germline, CDR1 is LGHNA and CDR2 is YSLEER. The CDR3 sequence: CASSQRGRPSTDTQYF. In nucleotides, the CDR3 is TGCGCCAGCAGCCAACGCGGGAGGCCTAGCACAGATACGCAGTATTTT.

The rearrangement links TRBV7-2 to TRBJ2-7; weak D call: TRBD2 (5 bases). Looked up from germline, CDR1 is SGHTA and CDR2 is FQGNSA. The CDR3 sequence is 12 residues long. Trimming stripped 3 bases from V and 4 bases from J, with 7 bases between. In DNA, the CDR3 is TGTGCCAGCAGCTTCGGGGAGTACGAGCAGTACTTC. This sequence encodes CASSFGEYEQYF.

The chain carries TRBV7-9 and TRBJ2-5, with 8 bases lining up with TRBD1. This CDR3 comprises 15 residues. Germline-derived CDR1 and CDR2 are SEHNR and FQNEAQ (reference sequence). V lost 4 bases to trimming and J lost 5 bases; unmatched junction nucleotides: 9. The CDR3 DNA reads TGTGCCAGCAGCTCTTTAGGCAGACAGGGGGAGACCCAGTACTTC. Translation gives CASSSLGRQGETQYF.

This clone has only one observation. The chain combines TRBV25-1 with TRBJ1-1, with D uncertain. Trimming pared 4 bases from V and 1 base from J, leaving 7 bases between. The CDR3 runs to 13 residues. The germline gives CDR1 MGHDK, CDR2 SYGVNS. CDR3 DNA sequence: TGTGCCAGCAGTGCCCAAGAGAACACTGAAGCTTTCTTT. Protein product: CASSAQENTEAFF.

The gene calls are TRBV28 and TRBJ2-1, with D tentatively TRBD1 (5 bases). CDR3 length equals 13 residues. Germline CDR1 and CDR2: MDHEN and SYDVKM. Trimming shortened V by 8 bases and J by 6 bases, and 14 bases separated the two germline ends. The CDR3 here is CASGYRSINEQFF. The CDR3 DNA sequence: TGTGCCAGCGGGTACAGGAGTATCAATGAGCAGTTCTTC. The full variable domain, completed using reference TRBV28 and TRBJ2-1, is DVKVTQSSRYLVKRTGEKVFLECVQDMDHENMFWYRQDPGLGLRLIYFSYDVKMKEKGDIPEGYSVSREKKERFSLILESASTNQTSMYLCASGYRSINEQFFGPGTRLTVL.

CDR3 sequence reads: CASSMGQNTEAFF. The CDR3 DNA reads as TGTGCCAGCAGCATGGGACAGAACACTGAAGCTTTCTTT. V is TRBV7-9 and J is TRBJ1-1, with D perhaps TRBD1 (6 bases). The V end lost 5 bases, the J end lost 1 base, and 8 bases lay between the germline ends. Germline CDR1 and CDR2: SEHNR and FQNEAQ (reference sequence). The length of the CDR3 is 13 residues.

A remark on this clone: Other DNA sequences in this specimen translate into the identical CDR3. Here the CDR3 reads CASSIGRASNQPQHF. Written as DNA, the CDR3 is TGTGCCAGTAGTATCGGCAGGGCTAGCAATCAGCCCCAGCATTTT. The gene calls are TRBV19 and TRBJ1-5, with D possibly TRBD1 on 5 matching bases. V was clipped by 3 bases and J by 0 bases, with 9 bases between them. CDR1 is LNHDA and CDR2 is SQIVND in the germline V gene (reference sequence). The CDR3 is made up of 15 amino acids.

The V and J genes are TRBV9 and TRBJ1-3; the D is unclear. The germline CDR1 and CDR2 sequences are SGDLS and YYNGEE. Trimming took off 0 bases at V and 3 bases at J, with 7 bases between the two ends. The CDR3 length is 14 residues. CDR3 sequence reads: CASSVAGFGNTIYF. CDR3 bases: TGTGCCAGCAGCGTAGCGGGCTTTGGAAACACCATATATTTT.

The genes are TRBV5-1 and TRBJ2-3, with TRBD2 matching 10 bases. Germline lookup yields CDR1 SGHRS and CDR2 YFSETQ. The ends lost 2 bases at V and 1 base at J; junction bases unmatched: 16. This CDR3 comprises 20 residues. CDR3 nucleotide sequence: TGCGCCAGCAGCTTAATGCCTAGCGGGAGTATGAGGGGAGGCACAGATACGCAGTATTTT. Its translation: CASSLMPSGSMRGGTDTQYF.

The chain couples TRBV28 to TRBJ2-7, with D possibly being TRBD2 (7 bases). Between the trimmed V and J ends, which lost 4 bases and 3 bases, there was a span of 22 bases. The CDR3 contains 17 residues. Germline V gene data show CDR1 as MDHEN and CDR2 as SYDVKM. The CDR3 DNA reads as TGTGCCAGCAGTTCTGGGGCGGGGGACACAGCGTACTACGAGCAGTACTTC. This translates into CASSSGAGDTAYYEQYF.

The chain is built from TRBV28 and TRBJ1-1; possibly TRBD1 for D (6 bases). The CDR3 runs 14 residues. Per the germline V gene, CDR1 is MDHEN and CDR2 is SYDVKM. V lost 2 bases to trimming and J lost 3 bases, with 10 bases between them. The DNA of the CDR3 is TGTGCCAGCAGTTTAGGGGGGGCCGACACTGAAGCTTTCTTT. This codes for CASSLGGADTEAFF.

V and J are TRBV19 and TRBJ1-2; no clear D. The CDR3 spans 14 residues. Per the germline V gene, CDR1 is LNHDA and CDR2 is SQIVND (reference sequence). V gave up 3 bases and J gave up 4 bases, with 12 bases separating them. The CDR3, as DNA: TGTGCCAGTAGTATGTCCCGACACGGCTATGGCTACACCTTC. Translation: CASSMSRHGYGYTF.

CDR3: CASSRELLAGDTQYF. CDR3 nucleotide sequence: TGTGCCAGCAGCCGAGAGCTGTTAGCGGGAGATACGCAGTATTTT. The genes are TRBV11-1 and TRBJ2-3; 7 bases line up with TRBD2. V lost 5 bases and J lost 5; bases outside the gene matches: 10. The CDR3 consists of 15 residues. Germline V gives CDR1 SGHAT, CDR2 FQDESV (reference sequence). The whole variable domain, filled in from reference TRBV11-1 and TRBJ2-3, reads EAEVAQSPRYKITEKSQAVAFWCDPISGHATLYWYRQILGQGPELLVQFQDESVVDDSQLPKDRFSAERLKGVDSTLKIQPAELGDSAMYLCASSRELLAGDTQYFGPGTRLTVL.

The chain carries TRBV11-2 and TRBJ2-4, with a weak D call TRBD1 (7 bases). The germline gives CDR1 SGHAT, CDR2 FQNNGV. V lost 1 base to trimming and J lost 9 bases, with 10 bases between them. This CDR3 contains 13 residues. The DNA of the CDR3 is TGTGCCAGCAGCTTAGCTCAGGGGGGCATTCAGTACTTC. This encodes CASSLAQGGIQYF.

The chain carries TRBV6-5 and TRBJ2-7; 10 positions agree with TRBD2. The CDR3 contains 16 residues. Per germline, CDR1 MNHEY and CDR2 SVGAGI. The V and J ends lost 0 bases and 7 bases, in that order; junction bases with no gene match: 9. DNA of the CDR3: TGTGCCAGCAGTTACTCGAGCCTAGCGGGAGTGTGGGAGCAGTACTTC. Encoded protein: CASSYSSLAGVWEQYF.